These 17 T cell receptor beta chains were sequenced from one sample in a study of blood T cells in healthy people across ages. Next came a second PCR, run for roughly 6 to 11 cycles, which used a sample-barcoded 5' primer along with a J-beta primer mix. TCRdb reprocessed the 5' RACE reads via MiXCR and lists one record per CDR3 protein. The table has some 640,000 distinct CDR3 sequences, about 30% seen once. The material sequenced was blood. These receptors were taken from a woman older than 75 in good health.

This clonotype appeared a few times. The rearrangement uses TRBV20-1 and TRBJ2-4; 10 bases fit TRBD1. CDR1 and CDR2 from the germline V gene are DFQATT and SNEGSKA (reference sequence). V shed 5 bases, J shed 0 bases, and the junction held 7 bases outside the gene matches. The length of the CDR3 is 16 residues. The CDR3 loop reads CSAPGQGPGAKNIQYF. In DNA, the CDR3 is TGCAGTGCTCCGGGACAGGGGCCAGGAGCCAAAAACATTCAGTACTTC.

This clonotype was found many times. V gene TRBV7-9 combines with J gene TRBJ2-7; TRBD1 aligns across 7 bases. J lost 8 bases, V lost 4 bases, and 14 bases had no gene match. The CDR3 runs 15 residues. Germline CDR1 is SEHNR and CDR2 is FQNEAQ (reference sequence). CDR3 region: CASSSGTGTATKQYF. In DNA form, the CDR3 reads TGTGCCAGCAGCTCGGGGACCGGGACAGCTACGAAGCAGTACTTC.

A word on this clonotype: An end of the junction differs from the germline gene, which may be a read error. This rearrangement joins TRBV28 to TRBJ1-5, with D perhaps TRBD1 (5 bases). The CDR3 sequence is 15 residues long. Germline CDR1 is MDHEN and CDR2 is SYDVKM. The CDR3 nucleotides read TGTGTCAGCGACCCGCAGGGTTTAGGGATTCAGCCCCAGCATTTT. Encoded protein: CVSDPQGLGIQPQHF.

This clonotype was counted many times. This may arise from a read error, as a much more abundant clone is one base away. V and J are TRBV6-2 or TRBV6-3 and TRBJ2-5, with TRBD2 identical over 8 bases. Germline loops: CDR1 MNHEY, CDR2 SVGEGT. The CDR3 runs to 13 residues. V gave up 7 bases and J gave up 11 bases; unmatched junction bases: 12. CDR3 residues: CASKAGGDNEQYF. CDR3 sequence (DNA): TGTGCCAGCAAGGCGGGGGGCGACAATGAGCAGTACTTC.

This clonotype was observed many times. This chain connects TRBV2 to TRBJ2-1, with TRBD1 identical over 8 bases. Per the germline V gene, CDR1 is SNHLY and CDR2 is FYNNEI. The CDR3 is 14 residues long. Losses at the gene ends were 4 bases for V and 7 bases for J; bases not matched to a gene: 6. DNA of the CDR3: TGTGCCAGCAGTGGACAGGGGTTTTTAAATGAGCAGTTCTTC. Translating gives CASSGQGFLNEQFF.

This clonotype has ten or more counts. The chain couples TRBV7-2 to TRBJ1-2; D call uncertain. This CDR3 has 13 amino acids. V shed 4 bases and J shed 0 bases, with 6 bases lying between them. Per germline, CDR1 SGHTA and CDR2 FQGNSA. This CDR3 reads CASSSNSNYGYTF. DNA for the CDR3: TGTGCCAGCAGCTCAAACTCTAACTATGGCTACACCTTC.

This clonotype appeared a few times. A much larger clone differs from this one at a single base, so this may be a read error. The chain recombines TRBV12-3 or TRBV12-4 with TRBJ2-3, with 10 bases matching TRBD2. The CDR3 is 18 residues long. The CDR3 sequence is CASSKGLSGGLSTDMQYF. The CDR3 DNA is TGTGCCAGCTCTAAAGGGCTTAGCGGGGGGCTTAGCACAGATATGCAGTATTTT.

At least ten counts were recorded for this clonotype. The CDR3 spells CASSPPSRGAYEQYF. In nucleotides, the CDR3 is TGTGCCAGCTCACCACCGTCCAGGGGCGCCTACGAGCAGTACTTC. V is TRBV18 and J is TRBJ2-7; D is possibly TRBD1 (6 bases). In germline, CDR1 is KGHSH, CDR2 LQKENI. Trimming left V 0 bases short and J 2 bases short, with 11 bases between. This CDR3 is built from 15 residues.

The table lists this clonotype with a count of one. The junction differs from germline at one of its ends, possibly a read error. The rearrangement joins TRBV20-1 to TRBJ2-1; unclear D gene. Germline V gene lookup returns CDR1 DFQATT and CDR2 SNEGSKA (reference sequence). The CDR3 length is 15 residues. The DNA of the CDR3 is TGCAGTGCTAGTGCCTCAACCCGTGTGTGGAATGAGCGGTTCTTC. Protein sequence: CSASASTRVWNERFF.

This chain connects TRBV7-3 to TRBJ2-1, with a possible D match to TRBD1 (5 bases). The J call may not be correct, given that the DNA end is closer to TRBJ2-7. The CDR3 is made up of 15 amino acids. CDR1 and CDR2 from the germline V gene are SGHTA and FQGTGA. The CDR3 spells CASSRMLTDYNEQYF. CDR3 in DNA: TGTGCCAGCAGTCGTATGCTGACAGATTACAATGAGCAGTACTTC.

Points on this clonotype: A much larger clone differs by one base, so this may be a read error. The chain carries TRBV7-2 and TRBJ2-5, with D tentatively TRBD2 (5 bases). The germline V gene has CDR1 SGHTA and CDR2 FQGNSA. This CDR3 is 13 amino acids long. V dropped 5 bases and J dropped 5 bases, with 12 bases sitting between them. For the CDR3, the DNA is TGTGCCAGCAGCGGACTGATCTGGGAGACCCAGTACTTC. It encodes CASSGLIWETQYF.

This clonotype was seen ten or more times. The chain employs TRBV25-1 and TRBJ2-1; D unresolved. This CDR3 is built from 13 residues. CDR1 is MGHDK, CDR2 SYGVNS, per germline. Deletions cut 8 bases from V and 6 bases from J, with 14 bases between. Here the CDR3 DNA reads TGTGCCAGCCTACGATCAGGTTCCAATGAGCAGTTCTTC. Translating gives CASLRSGSNEQFF.

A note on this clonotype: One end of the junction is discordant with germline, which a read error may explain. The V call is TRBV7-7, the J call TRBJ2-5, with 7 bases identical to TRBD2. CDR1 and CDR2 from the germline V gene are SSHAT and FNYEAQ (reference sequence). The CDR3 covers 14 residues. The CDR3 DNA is TGTGCTAGCAGCTTGGGGGGGAATTACAATGAGCAGTACTTC. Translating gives CASSLGGNYNEQYF.

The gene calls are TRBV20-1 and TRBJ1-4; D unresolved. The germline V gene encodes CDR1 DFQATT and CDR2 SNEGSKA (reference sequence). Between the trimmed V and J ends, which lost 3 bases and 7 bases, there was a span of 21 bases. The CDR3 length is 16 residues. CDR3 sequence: CSASPPRALTGEKLFF. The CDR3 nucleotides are TGCAGTGCTAGCCCTCCGCGGGCCTTGACTGGTGAAAAACTGTTTTTT.

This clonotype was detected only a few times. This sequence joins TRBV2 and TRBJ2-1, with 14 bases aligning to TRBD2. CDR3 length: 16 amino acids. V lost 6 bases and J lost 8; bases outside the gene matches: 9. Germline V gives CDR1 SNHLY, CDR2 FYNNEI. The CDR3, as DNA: TGTGCCAGCAGCGGACTAGCGGGGGGCTCGGGAGATGAGCAGTTCTTC. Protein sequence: CASSGLAGGSGDEQFF.

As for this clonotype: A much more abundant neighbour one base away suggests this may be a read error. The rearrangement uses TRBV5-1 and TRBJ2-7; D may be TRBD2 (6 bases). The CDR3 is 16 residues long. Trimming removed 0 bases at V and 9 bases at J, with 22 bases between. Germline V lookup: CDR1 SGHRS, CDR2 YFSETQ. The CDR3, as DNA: TGCGCCAGCAGCTTGGCGTTCAGCGGGTGGAACAATGGGCAGTACTTC. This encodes CASSLAFSGWNNGQYF.

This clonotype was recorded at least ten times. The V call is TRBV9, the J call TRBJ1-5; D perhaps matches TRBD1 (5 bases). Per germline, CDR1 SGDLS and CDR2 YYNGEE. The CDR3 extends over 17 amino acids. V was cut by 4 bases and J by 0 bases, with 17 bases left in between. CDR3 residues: CASSPGGGRFSNQPQHF. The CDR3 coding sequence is TGTGCCAGCAGCCCCGGGGGTGGGAGATTTAGCAATCAGCCCCAGCATTTT.